The present entry profiles one TCR beta chain with its context. Its cognate antigen is unknown. Tagging with unique molecular identifiers was a feature of the TCR beta cDNA libraries. From the PCR reads, TCRdb called clonotypes with MiXCR, one entry per CDR3 protein. The profile shows approximately 400,000 distinct CDR3 sequences, 30% to 45% of them singletons. This CDR3 is built from 15 residues. Germline V lookup: CDR1 MNHNS, CDR2 SASEGT. Trimming removed 10 bases from V and 0 bases from J, with 15 bases in between. The data belong to a study of post-analysis software for immune sequencing data. On the study more broadly: Patients with relapsing-remitting, secondary progressive and progressive-relapsing multiple sclerosis courses were all represented.

Whole-study results and caveats: Higher frequency in patients than in controls was seen for roughly five TRBV segments, with TRBV5-6, TRBV5-1 and TRBV20-1 among them.

The V gene is TRBV6-1, the J gene TRBJ2-2; D remains ambiguous. The sequenced material came from blood. The clonotype was recovered from a girl aged 5-17 years with multiple sclerosis. The CDR3 here is CATLFSVSNTGELFF. Here the CDR3 DNA reads TGTGCCACGCTCTTCTCAGTTTCGAACACCGGGGAGCTGTTTTTT.